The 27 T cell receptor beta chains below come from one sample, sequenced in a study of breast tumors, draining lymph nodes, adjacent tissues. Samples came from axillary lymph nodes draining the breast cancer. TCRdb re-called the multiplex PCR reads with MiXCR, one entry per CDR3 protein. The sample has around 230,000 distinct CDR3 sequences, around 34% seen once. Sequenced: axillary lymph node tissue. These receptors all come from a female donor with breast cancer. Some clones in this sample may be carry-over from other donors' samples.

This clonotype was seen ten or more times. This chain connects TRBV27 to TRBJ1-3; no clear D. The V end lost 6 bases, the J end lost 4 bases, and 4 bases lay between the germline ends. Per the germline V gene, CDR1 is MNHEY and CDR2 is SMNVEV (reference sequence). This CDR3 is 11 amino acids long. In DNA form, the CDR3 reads TGTGCCAGCAGGCGGGGAAACACCATATATTTT. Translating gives CASRRGNTIYF.

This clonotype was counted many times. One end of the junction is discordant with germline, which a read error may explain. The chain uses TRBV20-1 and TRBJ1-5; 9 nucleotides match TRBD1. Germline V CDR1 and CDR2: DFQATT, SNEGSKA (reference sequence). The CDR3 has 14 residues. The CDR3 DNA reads TGCAGTGCTAGGGGGACAGGGAGCAATCCGCCCCAGCATTTT. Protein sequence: CSARGTGSNPPQHF.

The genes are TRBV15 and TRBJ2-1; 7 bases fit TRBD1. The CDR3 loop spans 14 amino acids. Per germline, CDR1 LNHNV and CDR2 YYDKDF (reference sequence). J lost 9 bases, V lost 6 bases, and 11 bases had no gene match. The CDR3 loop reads CATRRLDRAPEQFF. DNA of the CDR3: TGTGCCACCAGAAGGTTAGACAGGGCCCCTGAGCAGTTCTTC.

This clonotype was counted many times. The CDR3 sequence is CSAVRGADYEQYF. CDR3 sequence (DNA): TGCAGTGCCGTGCGGGGGGCCGACTACGAGCAGTACTTC. This sequence joins TRBV20-1 and TRBJ2-7, with 8 bases lining up with TRBD2. V shed 6 bases, J shed 3 bases, and the junction held 7 bases outside the gene matches. CDR1 and CDR2 from the germline V gene are DFQATT and SNEGSKA (reference sequence). The CDR3 is 13 amino acids.

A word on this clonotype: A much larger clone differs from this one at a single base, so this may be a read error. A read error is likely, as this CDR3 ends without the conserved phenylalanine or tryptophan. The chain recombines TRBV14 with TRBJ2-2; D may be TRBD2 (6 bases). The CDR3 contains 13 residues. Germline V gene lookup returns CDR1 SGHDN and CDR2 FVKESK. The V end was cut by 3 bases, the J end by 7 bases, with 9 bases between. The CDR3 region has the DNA TGTGCCAGCAGCCAGATGCGGGACGGGGAGCTGTTTTCT. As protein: CASSQMRDGELFS.

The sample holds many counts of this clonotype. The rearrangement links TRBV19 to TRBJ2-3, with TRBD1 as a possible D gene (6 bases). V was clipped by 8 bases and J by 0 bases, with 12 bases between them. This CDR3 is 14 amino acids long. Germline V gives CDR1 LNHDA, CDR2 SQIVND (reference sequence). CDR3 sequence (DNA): TGTGCCAGTCGTGGGACACTTAGCACAGATACGCAGTATTTT. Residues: CASRGTLSTDTQYF.

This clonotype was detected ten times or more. CDR3 protein: CASSLRGAGDTQYF. In nucleotides, the CDR3 is TGTGCCAGCAGCTTAAGAGGGGCCGGTGATACGCAGTATTTT. This sequence joins TRBV5-5 and TRBJ2-3, with D perhaps given as TRBD1 or TRBD2 (5 bases each). This CDR3 region has 14 residues. Germline lookup yields CDR1 SGHKS and CDR2 YYEKEE (reference sequence). V shed 2 bases and J shed 6 bases, with 13 bases lying between them.

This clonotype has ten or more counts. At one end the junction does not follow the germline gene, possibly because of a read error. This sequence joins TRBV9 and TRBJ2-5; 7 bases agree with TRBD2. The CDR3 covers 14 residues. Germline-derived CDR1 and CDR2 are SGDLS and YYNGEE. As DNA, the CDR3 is TGTGCCAGCAGCGCCGGTTGGGGGAGGGAGACCCAGTCCTTC. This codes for CASSAGWGRETQSF.

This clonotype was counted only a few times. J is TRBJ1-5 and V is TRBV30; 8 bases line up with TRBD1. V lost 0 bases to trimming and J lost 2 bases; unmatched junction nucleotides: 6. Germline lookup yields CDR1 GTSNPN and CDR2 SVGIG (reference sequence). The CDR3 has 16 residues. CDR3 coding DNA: TGTGCCTGGAGTGTCCAGGGGGCGCGGGGCAATCAGCCCCAGCATTTT. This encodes CAWSVQGARGNQPQHF.

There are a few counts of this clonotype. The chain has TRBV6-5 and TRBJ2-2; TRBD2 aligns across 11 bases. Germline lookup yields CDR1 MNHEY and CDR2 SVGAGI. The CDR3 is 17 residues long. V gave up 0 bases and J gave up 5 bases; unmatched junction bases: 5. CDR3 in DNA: TGTGCCAGCAGTTACTCGACGAGACTAGCGGGGACCGGGGAGCTGTTTTTT. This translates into CASSYSTRLAGTGELFF.

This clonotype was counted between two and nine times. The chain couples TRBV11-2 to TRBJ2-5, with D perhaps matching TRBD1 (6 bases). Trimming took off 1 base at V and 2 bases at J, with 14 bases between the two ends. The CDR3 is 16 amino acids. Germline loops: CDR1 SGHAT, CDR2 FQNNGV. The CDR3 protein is CASSLGSYRVQETQYF. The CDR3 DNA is TGTGCCAGCAGCTTAGGGTCTTACAGGGTTCAAGAGACCCAGTACTTC.

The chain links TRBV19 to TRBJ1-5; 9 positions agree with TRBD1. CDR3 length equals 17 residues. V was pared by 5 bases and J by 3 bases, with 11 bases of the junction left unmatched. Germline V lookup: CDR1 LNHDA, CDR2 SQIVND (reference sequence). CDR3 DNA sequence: TGTGCCAGTAGTGGTCCCGGGACAGGGCGACCCAATCAGCCCCAGCATTTT. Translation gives CASSGPGTGRPNQPQHF.

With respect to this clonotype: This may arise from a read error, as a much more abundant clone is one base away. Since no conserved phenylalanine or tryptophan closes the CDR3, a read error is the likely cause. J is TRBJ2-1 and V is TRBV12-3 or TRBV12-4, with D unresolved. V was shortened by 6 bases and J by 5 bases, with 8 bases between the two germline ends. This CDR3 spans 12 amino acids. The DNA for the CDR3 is TGTGCCAGCAGGAACGAAAACAATGAGCAGTTCTCC. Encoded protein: CASRNENNEQFS.

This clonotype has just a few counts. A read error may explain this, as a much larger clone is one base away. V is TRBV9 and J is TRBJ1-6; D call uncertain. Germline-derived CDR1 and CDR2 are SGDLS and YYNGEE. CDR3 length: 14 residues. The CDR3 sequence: CASSVVQNNSPLPF. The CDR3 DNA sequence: TGTGCCAGCAGCGTAGTCCAGAATAATTCACCCCTCCCCTTT.

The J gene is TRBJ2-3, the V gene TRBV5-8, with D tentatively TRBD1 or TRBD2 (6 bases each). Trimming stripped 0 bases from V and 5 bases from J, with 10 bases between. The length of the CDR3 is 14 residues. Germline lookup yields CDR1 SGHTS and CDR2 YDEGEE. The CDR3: CASSLAGAQDTQYF. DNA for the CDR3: TGTGCCAGCAGCTTGGCGGGGGCCCAAGATACGCAGTATTTT.

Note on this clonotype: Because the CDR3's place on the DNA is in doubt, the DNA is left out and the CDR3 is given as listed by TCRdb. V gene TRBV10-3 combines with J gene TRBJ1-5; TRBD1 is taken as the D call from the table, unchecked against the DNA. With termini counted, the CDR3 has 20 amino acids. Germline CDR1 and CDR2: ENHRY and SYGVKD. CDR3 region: CATGQGALLRAVLRAGHQHF.

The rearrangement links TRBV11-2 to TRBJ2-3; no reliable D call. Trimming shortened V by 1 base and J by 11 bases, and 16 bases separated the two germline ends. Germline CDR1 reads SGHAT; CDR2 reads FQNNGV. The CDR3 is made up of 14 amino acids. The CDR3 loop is CASSLGRINNEQYF. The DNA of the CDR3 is TGTGCCAGCAGCTTAGGTCGGATAAACAATGAGCAGTATTTT.

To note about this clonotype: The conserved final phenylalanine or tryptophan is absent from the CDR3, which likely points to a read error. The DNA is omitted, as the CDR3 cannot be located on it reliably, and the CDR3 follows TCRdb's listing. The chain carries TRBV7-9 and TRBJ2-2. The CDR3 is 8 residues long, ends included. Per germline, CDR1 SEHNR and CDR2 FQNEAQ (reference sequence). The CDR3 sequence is CASSLGDI.

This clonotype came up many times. The CDR3 sequence: CASSDPGNEQFF. CDR3 DNA sequence: TGCGCCAGCAGTGATCCGGGCAATGAGCAGTTCTTC. The chain joins TRBV10-2 to TRBJ2-1, with D unresolved. The V end was cut by 3 bases, the J end by 6 bases, with 6 bases between. Germline V gene lookup returns CDR1 WSHSY and CDR2 SAAADI. CDR3 length equals 12 residues.

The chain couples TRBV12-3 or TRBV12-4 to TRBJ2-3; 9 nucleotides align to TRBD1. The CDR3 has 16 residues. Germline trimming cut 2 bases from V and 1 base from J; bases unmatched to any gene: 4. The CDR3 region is CASSLPRQGGTDTQYF. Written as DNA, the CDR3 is TGTGCCAGCAGTTTACCCAGACAGGGGGGCACAGATACGCAGTATTTT.

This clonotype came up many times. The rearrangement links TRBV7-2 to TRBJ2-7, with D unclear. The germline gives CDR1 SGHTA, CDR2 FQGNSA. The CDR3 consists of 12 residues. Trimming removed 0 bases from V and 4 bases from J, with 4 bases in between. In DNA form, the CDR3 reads TGTGCCAGCAGCTTAGCCGAATACGAGCAGTACTTC. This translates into CASSLAEYEQYF.

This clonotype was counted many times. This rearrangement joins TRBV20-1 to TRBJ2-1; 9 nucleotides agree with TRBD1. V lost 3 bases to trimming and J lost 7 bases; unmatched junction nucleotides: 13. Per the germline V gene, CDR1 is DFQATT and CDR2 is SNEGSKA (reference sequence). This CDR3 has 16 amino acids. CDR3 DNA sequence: TGCAGTGCTAGTCAAAGGACCGGGACAGGGTGGAATGAGCAGTTCTTC. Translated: CSASQRTGTGWNEQFF.

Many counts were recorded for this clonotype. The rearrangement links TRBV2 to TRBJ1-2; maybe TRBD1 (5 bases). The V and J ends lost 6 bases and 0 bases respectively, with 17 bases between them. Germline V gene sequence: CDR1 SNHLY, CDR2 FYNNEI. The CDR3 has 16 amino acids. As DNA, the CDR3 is TGTGCCAGCAGCGGAGGAGGACAAGAAGCTAACTATGGCTACACCTTC. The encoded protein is CASSGGGQEANYGYTF. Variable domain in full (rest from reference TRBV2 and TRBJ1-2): EPEVTQTPSHQVTQMGQEVILRCVPISNHLYFYWYRQILGQKVEFLVSFYNNEISEKSEIFDDQFSVERPDGSNFTLKIRSTKLEDSAMYFCASSGGGQEANYGYTFGSGTRLTVV.

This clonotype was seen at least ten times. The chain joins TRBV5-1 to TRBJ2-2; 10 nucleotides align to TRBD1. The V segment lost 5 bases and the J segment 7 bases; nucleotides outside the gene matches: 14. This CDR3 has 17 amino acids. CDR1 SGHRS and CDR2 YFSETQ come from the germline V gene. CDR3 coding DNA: TGCGCCAGCAGTGCCCCTGGGACAGGGGTTATCGGCGGGGAGCTGTTTTTT. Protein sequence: CASSAPGTGVIGGELFF.

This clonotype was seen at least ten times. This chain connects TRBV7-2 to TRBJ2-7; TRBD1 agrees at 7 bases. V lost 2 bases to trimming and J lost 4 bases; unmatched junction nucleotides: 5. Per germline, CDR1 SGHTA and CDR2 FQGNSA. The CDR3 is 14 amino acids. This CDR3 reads CASSLWTGEYEQYF. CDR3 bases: TGTGCCAGCAGCTTATGGACAGGAGAATACGAGCAGTACTTC.

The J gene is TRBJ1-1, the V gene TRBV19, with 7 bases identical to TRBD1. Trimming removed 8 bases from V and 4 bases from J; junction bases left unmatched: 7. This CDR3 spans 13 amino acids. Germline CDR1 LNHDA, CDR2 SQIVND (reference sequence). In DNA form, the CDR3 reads TGTGCCAGTCAGGGTCAGGGGGGCACTGAAGCTTTCTTT. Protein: CASQGQGGTEAFF.

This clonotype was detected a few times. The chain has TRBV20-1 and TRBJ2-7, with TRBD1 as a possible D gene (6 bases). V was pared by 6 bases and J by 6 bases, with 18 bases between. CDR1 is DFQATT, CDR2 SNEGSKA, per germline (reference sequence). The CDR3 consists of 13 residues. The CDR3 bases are TGCAGTGCCCCGGACGACAGGAAAGTCGAGCAGTACTTC. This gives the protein CSAPDDRKVEQYF.